This T cell receptor beta chain was sequenced for a study of cytomegalovirus exposure and HLA in healthy donors. Note on this clone: Its matching antigen is unknown.

The germline V gene has CDR1 MGHRA and CDR2 YSYEKL. The V and J ends lost 5 bases and 3 bases, in that order; junction bases with no gene match: 4. This CDR3 has 15 amino acids. The PCR was carried out with 60 Vbeta primers and 13 Jbeta primers. Using immunoSEQ multiplex PCR, the repertoire was profiled, and TCRdb retains in-frame clones only, with some absent. This sample has fewer than 150,000 clones, with 75% to 80% found just once. Whole-study results and caveats: The HLA-A and HLA-B alleles of most subjects were reportedly predicted accurately from TCR beta sequences. As a later analysis showed, a missense DCLRE1C variant was linked to trimming of TCR beta V- and J-genes. The study listed under 200 cytomegalovirus-associated TCR beta chains.

This TCR was recovered from a woman aged 50 to 60 in good health and CMV-seronegative. The V gene is TRBV4-1, the J gene TRBJ1-2, with TRBD1 matching over 12 bases. Sequencing input: PBMCs. The CDR3 coding sequence is TGCGCCAGCAGCAAGGGACAGGGGGCTTACTATGGCTACACCTTC. Its protein is CASSKGQGAYYGYTF.